This entry concerns a single T cell receptor beta chain. The data were taken from a study of blood T cell repertoires in COVID-19. Looking at the study overall: The samples span acute and convalescent COVID-19 from the United States, Italy and Spain. T cells, B-cell-depleted T cells, or PBMCs supplied cDNA or gDNA.

Method: immunoSEQ multiplex PCR; TCRdb's copy keeps in-frame clones and lacks some. The profile shows about 310,000 clones, 70% to 90% of them singletons. The CDR3 is made up of 13 amino acids. Trimming took 0 bases from V and 7 from J, leaving 9 bases between them. Germline values: CDR1 LNHNV, CDR2 YYDKDF (reference sequence). The sequenced material came from peripheral blood. The clonotype originates from a woman in her forties or fifties who had recovered from COVID-19. This rearrangement joins TRBV15 to TRBJ1-2; unclear D gene. The CDR3 region has the DNA TGTGCCACCAGCAGAGATTTTCCGGGTGGCTACACCTTC. It encodes CATSRDFPGGYTF.